This TCR beta chain was recorded in a study of OX40 agonist ivuxolimab in advanced cancers. From germline, CDR1 is SGHRS and CDR2 YFSETQ. V lost 4 bases to trimming and J lost 4 bases, with 9 bases between them. There are 13 residues in the CDR3. Using immunoSEQ multiplex PCR, the repertoire was profiled, and TCRdb retains in-frame clones only, with some absent. Of about 73,000 clones in the sample, approximately 86% were seen once. The V call is TRBV5-1, the J call TRBJ1-5, with D tentatively TRBD1 (5 bases). The receptor comes from an adult with an advanced solid tumor such as melanoma, head and neck, liver or kidney cancer. The sequencing here drew on CD4+ or CD8+ T cells sorted from blood, taken in a trial of the OX40 agonist ivuxolimab. The CDR3 DNA sequence: TGCGCCAGCAGCAAAGACAGAAATCAGCCCCAGCATTTT. Its protein is CASSKDRNQPQHF.